This T cell receptor beta chain was identified in a study of T-cell memory formation after mild COVID-19. About the research overall: Across donors, TCR clusters were largely donor specific. Study conclusions and caveats: CD4+ clones that contracted lay mainly in CM and EM; CD8+ ones lay in EMRA. That cross-reactive memory joined was suggested by some responding clones appearing in pre-infection memory.

The CDR3 totals 15 residues. Germline V CDR1 and CDR2: DFQATT, SNEGSKA (reference sequence). The V end lost 4 bases, the J end lost 1 base, and 16 bases lay between the germline ends. This clonotype was recorded many times. Its antigen is not identified. 5'RACE primed from the constant segment yielded TCR alpha and TCR beta cDNA libraries bearing sample barcodes and UMIs. TCRdb fed the 5' RACE reads into MiXCR, producing one record per CDR3 protein. This table holds over 70,000 distinct CDR3 sequences, 10% to 15% found once. The V call is TRBV20-1, the J call TRBJ2-5; D may be TRBD2 (6 bases). Sequencing used PBMCs or a T cell subset sorted from them (not recorded which). The origin of this receptor is an adult woman who had mild COVID-19 (a few samples of this study predate the infection). Cell type and time point are not known. The CDR3 DNA follows: TGCAGTGCTACCACTCTAATAGCGGTCCAAGAGACCCAGTACTTC. It codes for CSATTLIAVQETQYF.